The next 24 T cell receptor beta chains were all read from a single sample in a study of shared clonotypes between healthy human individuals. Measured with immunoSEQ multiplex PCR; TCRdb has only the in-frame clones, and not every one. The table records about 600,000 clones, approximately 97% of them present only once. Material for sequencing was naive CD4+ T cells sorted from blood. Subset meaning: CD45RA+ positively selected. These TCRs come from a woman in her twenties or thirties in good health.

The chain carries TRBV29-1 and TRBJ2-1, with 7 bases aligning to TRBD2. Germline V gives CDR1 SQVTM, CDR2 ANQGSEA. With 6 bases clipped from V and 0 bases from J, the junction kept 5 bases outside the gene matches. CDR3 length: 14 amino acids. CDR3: CSVGRGFSYNEQFF. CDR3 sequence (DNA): TGCAGCGTGGGGCGGGGGTTCTCCTACAATGAGCAGTTCTTC.

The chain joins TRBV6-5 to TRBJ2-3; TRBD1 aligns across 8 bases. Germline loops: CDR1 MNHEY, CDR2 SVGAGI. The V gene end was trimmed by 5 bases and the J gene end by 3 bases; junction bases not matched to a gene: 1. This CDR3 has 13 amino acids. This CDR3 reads CASSNRGTDTQYF. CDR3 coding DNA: TGTGCCAGCAGTAACAGGGGGACAGATACGCAGTATTTT.

The CDR3 DNA reads TGCGCCAGCAGCCCACGACTAGCGGGAGGCACAGATACGCAGTATTTT. It yields the protein CASSPRLAGGTDTQYF. This chain links TRBV4-1 with TRBJ2-3, with 12 bases fitting TRBD2. Germline V lookup: CDR1 MGHRA, CDR2 YSYEKL. This CDR3 has 16 amino acids. V was clipped by 4 bases and J by 1 base; unmatched bases: 3.

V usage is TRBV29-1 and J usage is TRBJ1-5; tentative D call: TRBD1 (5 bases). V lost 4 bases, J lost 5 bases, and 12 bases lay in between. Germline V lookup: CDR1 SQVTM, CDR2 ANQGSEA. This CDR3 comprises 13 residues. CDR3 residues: CSVAGLRDQPQHF. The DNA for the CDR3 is TGCAGCGTTGCGGGACTAAGGGATCAGCCCCAGCATTTT.

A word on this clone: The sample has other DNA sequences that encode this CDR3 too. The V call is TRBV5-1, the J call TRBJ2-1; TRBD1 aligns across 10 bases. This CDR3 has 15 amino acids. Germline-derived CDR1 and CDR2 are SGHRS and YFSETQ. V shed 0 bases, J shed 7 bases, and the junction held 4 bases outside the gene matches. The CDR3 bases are TGCGCCAGCAGCTTGGTGGGGACAGGGGAGAATGAGCAGTTCTTC. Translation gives CASSLVGTGENEQFF.

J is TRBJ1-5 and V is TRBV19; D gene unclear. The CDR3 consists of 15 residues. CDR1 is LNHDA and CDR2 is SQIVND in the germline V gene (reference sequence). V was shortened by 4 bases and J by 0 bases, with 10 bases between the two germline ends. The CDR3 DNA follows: TGTGCCAGTAGTAAGGGCAGCTTTAGCAATCAGCCCCAGCATTTT. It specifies CASSKGSFSNQPQHF.

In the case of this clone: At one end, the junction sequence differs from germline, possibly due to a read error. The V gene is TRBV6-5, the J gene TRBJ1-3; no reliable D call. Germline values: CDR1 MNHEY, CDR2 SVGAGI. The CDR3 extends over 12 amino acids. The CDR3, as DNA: TGTGCCAGCATTAACTCTGGCAACACCATATATTTT. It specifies CASINSGNTIYF.

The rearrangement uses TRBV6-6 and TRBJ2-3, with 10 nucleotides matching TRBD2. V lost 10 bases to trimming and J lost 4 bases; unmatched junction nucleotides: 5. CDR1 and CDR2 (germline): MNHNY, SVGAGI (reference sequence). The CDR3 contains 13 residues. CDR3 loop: CATGSGGPDTQYF. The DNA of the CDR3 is TGTGCCACCGGTAGCGGGGGGCCAGATACGCAGTATTTT.

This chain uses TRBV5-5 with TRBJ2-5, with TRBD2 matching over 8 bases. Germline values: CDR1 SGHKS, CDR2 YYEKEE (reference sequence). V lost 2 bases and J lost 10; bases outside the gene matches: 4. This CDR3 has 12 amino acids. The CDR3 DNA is TGTGCCAGCAGCTTCTCGGGAGGGGACCAGTACTTC. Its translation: CASSFSGGDQYF.

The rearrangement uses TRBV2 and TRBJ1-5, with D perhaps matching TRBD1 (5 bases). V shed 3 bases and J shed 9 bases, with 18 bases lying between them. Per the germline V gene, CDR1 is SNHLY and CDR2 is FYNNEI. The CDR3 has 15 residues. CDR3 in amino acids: CASSEGGIRGSPQHF. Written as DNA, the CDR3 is TGTGCCAGCAGTGAGGGGGGGATTAGGGGTTCGCCCCAGCATTTT.

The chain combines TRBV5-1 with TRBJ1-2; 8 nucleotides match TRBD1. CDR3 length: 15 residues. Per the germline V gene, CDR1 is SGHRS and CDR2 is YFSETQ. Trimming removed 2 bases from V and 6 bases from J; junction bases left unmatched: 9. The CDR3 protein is CASSFGSGGRNGYTF. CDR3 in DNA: TGCGCCAGCAGCTTCGGTTCAGGGGGCAGGAATGGCTACACCTTC.

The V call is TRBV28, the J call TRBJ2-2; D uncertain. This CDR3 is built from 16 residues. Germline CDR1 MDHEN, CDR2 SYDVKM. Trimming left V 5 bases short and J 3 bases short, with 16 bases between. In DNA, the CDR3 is TGTGCCAGCAGTCTAAAAGTCGGGTCCCACACCGGGGAGCTGTTTTTT. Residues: CASSLKVGSHTGELFF.

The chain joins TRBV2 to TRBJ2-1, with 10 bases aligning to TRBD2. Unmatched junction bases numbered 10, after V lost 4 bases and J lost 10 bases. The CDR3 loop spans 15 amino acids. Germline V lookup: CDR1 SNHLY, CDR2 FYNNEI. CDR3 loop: CASSGLAGGGGEQFF. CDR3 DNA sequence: TGTGCCAGCAGTGGACTAGCGGGCGGAGGAGGAGAGCAGTTCTTC.

The CDR3 region is CASSLGGNEKLFF. The CDR3 DNA sequence: TGTGCCAGCAGCCTCGGAGGCAATGAAAAACTGTTTTTT. V usage is TRBV11-2 and J usage is TRBJ1-4; no reliable D call. CDR1 is SGHAT and CDR2 is FQNNGV in the germline V gene. The CDR3 sequence is 13 residues long. The V end lost 5 bases, the J end lost 5 bases, and 9 bases lay between the germline ends.

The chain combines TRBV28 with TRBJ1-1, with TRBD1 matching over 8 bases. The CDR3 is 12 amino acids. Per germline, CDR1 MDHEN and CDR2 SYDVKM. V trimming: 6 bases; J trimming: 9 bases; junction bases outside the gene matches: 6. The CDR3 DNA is TGTGCCAGCAGGGAAACAGGGGGTAAAGCTTTCTTT. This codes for CASRETGGKAFF.

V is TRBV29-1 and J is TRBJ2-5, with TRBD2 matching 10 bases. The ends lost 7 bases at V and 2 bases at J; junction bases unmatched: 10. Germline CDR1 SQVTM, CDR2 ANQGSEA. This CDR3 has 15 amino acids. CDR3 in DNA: TGCAGCGGTGCCCGGACTAGCGGATTACAAGAGACCCAGTACTTC. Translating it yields CSGARTSGLQETQYF.

CDR3 loop: CASTSTEGGYGYTF. CDR3 bases: TGCGCCAGCACCTCAACCGAGGGGGGCTATGGCTACACCTTC. The chain uses TRBV5-1 and TRBJ1-2, with a tentative D call TRBD1 (6 bases). V dropped 6 bases and J dropped 4 bases, with 16 bases sitting between them. The length of the CDR3 is 14 residues. Germline V gene sequence: CDR1 SGHRS, CDR2 YFSETQ. The variable domain in full, completed from reference TRBV5-1 and TRBJ1-2, reads KAGVTQTPRYLIKTRGQQVTLSCSPISGHRSVSWYQQTPGQGLQFLFEYFSETQRNKGNFPGRFSGRQFSNSRSEMNVSTLELGDSALYLCASTSTEGGYGYTFGSGTRLTVV.

CDR3 bases: TGTGCCATCAGTGGATCCGGGACACAGAACACCGGGGAGCTGTTTTTT. This codes for CAISGSGTQNTGELFF. This chain joins TRBV10-3 and TRBJ2-2; perhaps TRBD1 as D (6 bases). This CDR3 comprises 16 residues. Germline CDR1 is ENHRY and CDR2 is SYGVKD. V lost 4 bases to trimming and J lost 1 base, with 13 bases between them.

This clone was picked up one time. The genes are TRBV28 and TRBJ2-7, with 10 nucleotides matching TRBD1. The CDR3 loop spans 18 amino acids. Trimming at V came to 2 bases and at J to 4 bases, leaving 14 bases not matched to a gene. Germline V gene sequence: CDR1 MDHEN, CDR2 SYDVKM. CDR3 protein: CASSLPPGRQGARYEQYF. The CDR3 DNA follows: TGTGCCAGCAGTTTACCCCCAGGTCGACAGGGGGCAAGGTACGAGCAGTACTTC. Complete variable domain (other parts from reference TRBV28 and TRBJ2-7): DVKVTQSSRYLVKRTGEKVFLECVQDMDHENMFWYRQDPGLGLRLIYFSYDVKMKEKGDIPEGYSVSREKKERFSLILESASTNQTSMYLCASSLPPGRQGARYEQYFGPGTRLTVT.

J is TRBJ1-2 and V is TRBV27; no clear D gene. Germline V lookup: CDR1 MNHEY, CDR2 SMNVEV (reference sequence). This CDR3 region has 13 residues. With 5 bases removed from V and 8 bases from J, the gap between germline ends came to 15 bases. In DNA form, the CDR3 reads TGTGCCAGCAGTGCCTGGACGATGGAAGGCTACACCTTC. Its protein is CASSAWTMEGYTF.

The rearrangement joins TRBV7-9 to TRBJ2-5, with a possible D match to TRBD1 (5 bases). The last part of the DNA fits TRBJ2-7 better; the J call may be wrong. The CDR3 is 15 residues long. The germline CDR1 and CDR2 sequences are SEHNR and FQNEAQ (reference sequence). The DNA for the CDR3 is TGTGCCAGCAGCTTAAGTACAGGCGTTGATTACGAGCAGTACTTC. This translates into CASSLSTGVDYEQYF.

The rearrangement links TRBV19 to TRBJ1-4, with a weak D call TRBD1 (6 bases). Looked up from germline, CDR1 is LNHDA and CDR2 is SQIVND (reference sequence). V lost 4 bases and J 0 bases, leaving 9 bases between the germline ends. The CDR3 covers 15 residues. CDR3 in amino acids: CASSKRQATNEKLFF. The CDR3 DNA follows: TGTGCCAGTAGTAAACGACAGGCAACTAATGAAAAACTGTTTTTT.

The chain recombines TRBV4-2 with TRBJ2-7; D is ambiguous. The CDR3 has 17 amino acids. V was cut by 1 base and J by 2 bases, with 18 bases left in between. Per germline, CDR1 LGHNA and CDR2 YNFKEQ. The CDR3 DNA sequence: TGTGCCAGCAGCCAAGGAAGGGTAGGGTATAGAGCCTACGAGCAGTACTTC. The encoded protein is CASSQGRVGYRAYEQYF.

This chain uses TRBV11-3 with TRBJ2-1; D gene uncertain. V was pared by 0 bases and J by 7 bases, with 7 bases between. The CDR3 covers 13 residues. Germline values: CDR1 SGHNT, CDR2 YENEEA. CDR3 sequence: CASSLDLGNEQFF. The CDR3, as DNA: TGTGCCAGCAGCTTAGATCTGGGGAATGAGCAGTTCTTC.